This TCR beta chain was found in a study of metastatic and nonmetastatic thyroid tumors. No treatment had been given to any patient before thyroid surgery. TCRdb reprocessed the PCR reads using MiXCR. The table includes over 35,000 clones, less than 20% detected once. By sample share, this clone is medium-sized. The sequenced sample was tumor tissue. The TCR comes from a female donor with papillary thyroid cancer or a benign thyroid nodule (not recorded which). Some clones in this sample may be carry-over from other donors' samples.

The CDR3 is CASSYSDRGGNEQFF. The CDR3 nucleotides are TGTGCCAGCAGTTACTCGGACAGGGGGGGCAATGAGCAGTTCTTC. The rearrangement links TRBV6-2 or TRBV6-3 to TRBJ2-1, with TRBD1 matching 10 bases. CDR3 length: 15 residues. V lost 0 bases to trimming and J lost 6 bases; unmatched junction nucleotides: 2. Per germline, CDR1 MNHEY and CDR2 SVGEGT.